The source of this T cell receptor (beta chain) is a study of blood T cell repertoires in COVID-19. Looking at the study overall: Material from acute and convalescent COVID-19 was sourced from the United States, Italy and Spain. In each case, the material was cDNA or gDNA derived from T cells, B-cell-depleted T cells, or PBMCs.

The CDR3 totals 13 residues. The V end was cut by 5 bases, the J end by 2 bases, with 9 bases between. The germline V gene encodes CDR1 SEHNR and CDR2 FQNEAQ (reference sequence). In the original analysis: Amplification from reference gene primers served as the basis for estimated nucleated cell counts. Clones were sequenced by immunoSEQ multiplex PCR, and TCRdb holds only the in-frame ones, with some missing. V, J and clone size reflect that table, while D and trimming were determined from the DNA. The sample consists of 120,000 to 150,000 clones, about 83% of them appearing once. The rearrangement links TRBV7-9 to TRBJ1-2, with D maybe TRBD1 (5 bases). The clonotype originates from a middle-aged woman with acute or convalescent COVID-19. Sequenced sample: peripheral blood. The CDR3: CASSPRQNYGYTF. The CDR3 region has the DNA TGTGCCAGCAGCCCTCGACAGAACTATGGCTACACCTTC.